The 5 T cell receptor beta chains below all came from one sample that was sequenced in a study of early T cells in non-severe SARS-CoV-2 infection. TCRdb independently ran MiXCR on the 5' RACE reads; one entry per CDR3 protein. The sample holds 70,000 to 80,000 distinct CDR3 sequences, around 11% seen once. The sample here was whole blood, taken at baseline. Receptors originate from an adult who was a healthcare worker with PCR-confirmed SARS-CoV-2 infection or an uninfected control (not recorded which).

The chain carries TRBV10-2 and TRBJ2-2; TRBD1 matches at 7 bases. The CDR3 totals 14 residues. Losses at the gene ends were 3 bases for V and 6 bases for J; bases not matched to a gene: 4. Germline loops: CDR1 WSHSY, CDR2 SAAADI. The CDR3 region is CASSDSTGAGELFF. The CDR3 nucleotides read TGCGCCAGCAGTGACAGTACAGGGGCCGGGGAGCTGTTTTTT.

In its sample, this clonotype was seen many times. V is TRBV7-8 and J is TRBJ1-2; 9 bases align to TRBD1. Germline V lookup: CDR1 SGHVS, CDR2 FQNEAQ. The CDR3 has 15 residues. The V and J ends lost 4 bases and 4 bases, in that order; junction bases with no gene match: 7. CDR3 sequence reads: CASSSIQGAGYGYTF. The CDR3 DNA reads as TGTGCCAGCAGCTCAATACAGGGGGCCGGCTATGGCTACACCTTC.

The table lists this clonotype with a few counts. In DNA, the CDR3 is TGTGCCAGCAGTGGGACAGGGGGCACGGAGACCCAGTACTTC. Its translation: CASSGTGGTETQYF. The chain uses TRBV25-1 and TRBJ2-5, with 11 bases fitting TRBD1. In germline, CDR1 is MGHDK, CDR2 SYGVNS. The CDR3 is made up of 14 amino acids. Trimming removed 4 bases from V and 5 bases from J; junction bases left unmatched: 3. The entire variable domain, with the rest obtained from reference TRBV25-1 and TRBJ2-5, is as follows: EADIYQTPRYLVIGTGKKITLECSQTMGHDKMYWYQQDPGMELHLIHYSYGVNSTEKGDLSSESTVSRIRTEHFPLTLESARPSHTSQYLCASSGTGGTETQYFGPGTRLLVL.

The chain combines TRBV20-1 with TRBJ2-1, with D unclear. Germline V gene sequence: CDR1 DFQATT, CDR2 SNEGSKA (reference sequence). Deletions cut 0 bases from V and 3 bases from J, with 9 bases between. The CDR3 is 14 amino acids. This CDR3 reads CSARDQVLYNEQFF. The CDR3 DNA is TGCAGTGCTAGAGATCAGGTTCTCTACAATGAGCAGTTCTTC.

The sample holds a few counts of this clonotype. This chain links TRBV4-2 with TRBJ2-3, with 11 bases lining up with TRBD1. This CDR3 is 16 amino acids long. Germline assignment: CDR1 LGHNA and CDR2 YNFKEQ. Trimming took 0 bases from V and 4 from J; bases not matched to a gene: 3. The CDR3 coding sequence is TGTGCCAGCAGCCAAGAGGACAGGGGGCAAGCAGATACGCAGTATTTT. It is translated as CASSQEDRGQADTQYF.